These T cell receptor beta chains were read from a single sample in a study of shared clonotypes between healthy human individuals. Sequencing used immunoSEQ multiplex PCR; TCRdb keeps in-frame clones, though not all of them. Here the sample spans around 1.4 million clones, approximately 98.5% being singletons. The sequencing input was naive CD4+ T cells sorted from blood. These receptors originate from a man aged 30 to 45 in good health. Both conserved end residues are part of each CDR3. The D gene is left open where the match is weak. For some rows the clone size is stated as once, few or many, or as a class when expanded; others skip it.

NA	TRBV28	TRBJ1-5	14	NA	CASKDPGENQPQHF	TGTGCCAGCAAAGATCCAGGAGAAAATCAGCCCCAGCATTTT
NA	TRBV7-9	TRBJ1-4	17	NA	CASSLGGSGTIFEKLFF	TGTGCCAGCAGCTTAGGAGGGTCCGGGACGATATTTGAAAAACTGTTTTTT
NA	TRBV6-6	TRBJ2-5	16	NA	CASSYVFGSGQETQYF	TGTGCCAGCAGTTACGTTTTTGGTTCAGGGCAAGAGACCCAGTACTTC
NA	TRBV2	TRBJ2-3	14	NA	CASSGDWITDTQYF	TGTGCCAGCAGTGGGGACTGGATCACAGATACGCAGTATTTT
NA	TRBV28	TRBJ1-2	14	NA	CASSSRRPNYGYTF	TGTGCCAGCAGTTCCCGGCGGCCTAACTATGGCTACACCTTC
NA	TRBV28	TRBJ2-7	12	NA	CASSSGDYEQYF	TGTGCCAGCAGCTCCGGCGACTACGAGCAGTACTTC
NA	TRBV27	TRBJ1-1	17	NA	CASSHITTLVMNTEAFF	TGTGCCAGCAGCCACATCACGACCTTAGTCATGAACACTGAAGCTTTCTTT
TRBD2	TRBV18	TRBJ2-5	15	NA	CASSPLAGVEETQYF	TGTGCCAGCTCACCACTAGCGGGAGTCGAAGAGACCCAGTACTTC
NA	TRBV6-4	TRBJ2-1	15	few	CASSPMESSYNEQFF	TGTGCCAGCAGTCCGATGGAGAGCTCCTACAATGAGCAGTTCTTC
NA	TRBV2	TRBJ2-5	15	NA	CASSALTELQETQYF	TGTGCCAGCAGTGCTTTGACGGAGCTTCAAGAGACCCAGTACTTC
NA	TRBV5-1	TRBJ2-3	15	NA	CASSLEAGSTDTQYF	TGCGCCAGCAGCTTGGAGGCAGGAAGCACAGATACGCAGTATTTT
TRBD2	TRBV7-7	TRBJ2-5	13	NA	CASSRGGQETQYF	TGTGCTAGCAGCCGGGGGGGCCAAGAGACCCAGTACTTC
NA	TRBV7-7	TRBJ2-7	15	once	CASSLSADSSYEQYF	TGTGCCAGCAGCTTGAGTGCAGACAGCTCCTACGAGCAGTACTTC
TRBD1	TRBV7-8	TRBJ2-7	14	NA	CASSLGDRFYEQYF	TGTGCCAGCAGCTTAGGGGACAGGTTCTACGAGCAGTACTTC
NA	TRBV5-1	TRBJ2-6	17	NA	CASSPGGRAGGANVLTF	TGCGCCAGCAGCCCTGGAGGCAGGGCTGGCGGGGCCAACGTCCTGACTTTC
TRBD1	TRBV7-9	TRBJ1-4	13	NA	CASSPIQGGKLFF	TGTGCCAGCAGCCCCATCCAGGGGGGAAAACTGTTTTTT
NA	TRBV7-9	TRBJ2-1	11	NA	CASSPFGEQFF	TGTGCCAGCAGCCCTTTTGGTGAGCAGTTCTTC
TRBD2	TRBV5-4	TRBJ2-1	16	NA	CASRNGLAGVYNEQFF	TGTGCCAGCAGAAACGGACTAGCGGGAGTTTACAATGAGCAGTTCTTC
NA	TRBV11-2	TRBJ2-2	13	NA	CASTSTGSGELFF	TGTGCCAGCACCTCGACGGGCTCCGGGGAGCTGTTTTTT
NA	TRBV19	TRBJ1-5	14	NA	CASTSGNSNQPQHF	TGTGCCAGTACCTCTGGGAATAGCAATCAGCCCCAGCATTTT
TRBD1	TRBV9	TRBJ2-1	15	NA	CASSATGTDYNEQFF	TGTGCCAGCAGCGCCACCGGGACAGACTACAATGAGCAGTTCTTC
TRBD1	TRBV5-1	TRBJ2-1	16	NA	CASSLAGQGPGDEQFF	TGCGCCAGCAGCTTGGCCGGACAGGGGCCAGGAGATGAGCAGTTCTTC
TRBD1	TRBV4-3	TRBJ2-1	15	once	CASSQESRGYNEQFF	TGCGCCAGCAGCCAAGAGAGCAGGGGGTACAATGAGCAGTTCTTC
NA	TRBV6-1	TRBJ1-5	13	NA	CASSEGTNQPQHF	TGTGCCAGCAGTGAAGGAACCAATCAGCCCCAGCATTTT
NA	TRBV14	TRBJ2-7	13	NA	CASSQDLGGEQYF	TGTGCCAGCAGCCAAGACTTGGGAGGAGAGCAGTACTTC
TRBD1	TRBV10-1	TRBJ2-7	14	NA	CASSSRDRGLEQYF	TGCGCCAGCAGCTCCCGGGACAGGGGACTCGAGCAGTACTTC
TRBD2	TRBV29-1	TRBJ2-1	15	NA	CSVEPAGGSYNEQFF	TGCAGCGTTGAACCGGCGGGAGGCTCCTACAATGAGCAGTTCTTC
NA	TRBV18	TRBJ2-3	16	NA	CASSPTGPPFTDTQYF	TGTGCCAGCTCACCTACAGGGCCCCCCTTCACAGATACGCAGTATTTT
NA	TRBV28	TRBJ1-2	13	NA	CASAFAGDYGYTF	TGTGCCAGCGCATTTGCGGGAGACTATGGCTACACCTTC
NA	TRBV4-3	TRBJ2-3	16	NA	CASSPPINARTDTQYF	TGCGCCAGCAGCCCCCCCATCAACGCTCGCACAGATACGCAGTATTTT
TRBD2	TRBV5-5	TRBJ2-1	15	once	CASSFMSGRNNEQFF	TGTGCCAGCAGCTTTATGAGCGGGAGGAACAATGAGCAGTTCTTC
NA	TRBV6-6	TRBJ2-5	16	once	CASSYPLEGTGETQYF	TGTGCCAGCAGTTACCCCTTGGAGGGAACGGGAGAGACCCAGTACTTC
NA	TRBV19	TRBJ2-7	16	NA	CASSMTRVGSSYEQYF	TGTGCCAGTAGTATGACTCGGGTCGGTTCTTCCTACGAGCAGTACTTC
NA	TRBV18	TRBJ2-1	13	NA	CASSLEALNEQFF	TGTGCCAGCTCATTAGAGGCTTTGAATGAGCAGTTCTTC
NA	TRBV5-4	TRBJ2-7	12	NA	CASSLSSYEQYF	TGTGCCAGCAGCTTGTCGTCCTACGAGCAGTACTTC
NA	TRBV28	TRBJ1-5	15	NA	CASRPGLGFNQPQHF	TGTGCCAGCAGACCCGGTTTGGGCTTCAATCAGCCCCAGCATTTT
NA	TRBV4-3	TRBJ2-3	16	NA	CASSLNRDSKTDTQYF	TGCGCCAGCAGCCTCAACCGGGACTCCAAGACAGATACGCAGTATTTT
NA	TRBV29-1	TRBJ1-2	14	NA	CSVYRGPGGDGYTF	TGCAGCGTTTACCGGGGCCCGGGCGGGGATGGCTACACCTTC
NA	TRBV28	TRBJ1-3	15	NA	CASSRTDLAGNTIYF	TGTGCCAGCAGTCGGACGGATCTGGCTGGAAACACCATATATTTT
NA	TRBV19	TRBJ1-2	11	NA	CASSIGRGYTF	TGTGCCAGTAGTATTGGCAGGGGCTACACCTTC
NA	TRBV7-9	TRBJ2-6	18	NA	CASSPSGGGGSGANVLTF	TGTGCCAGCAGCCCTTCAGGAGGTGGGGGCTCTGGGGCCAACGTCCTGACTTTC
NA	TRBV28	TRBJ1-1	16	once	CASSLSHLDRNTEAFF	TGTGCCAGCAGTTTATCTCACCTCGACAGGAACACTGAAGCTTTCTTT
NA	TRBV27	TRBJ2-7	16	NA	CASSSLPLGYPYEQYF	TGTGCCAGCAGTTCCCTTCCTCTCGGGTACCCCTACGAGCAGTACTTC
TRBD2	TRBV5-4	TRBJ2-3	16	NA	CASRDGTSGNTDTQYF	TGTGCCAGCAGGGATGGGACTAGCGGGAACACAGATACGCAGTATTTT
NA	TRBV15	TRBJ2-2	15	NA	CATRTGTTNTGELFF	TGTGCCACCAGAACCGGGACAACGAACACCGGGGAGCTGTTTTTT
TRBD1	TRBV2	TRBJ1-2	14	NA	CASSRGQGGYGYTF	TGTGCCAGCAGTCGAGGACAGGGCGGGTATGGCTACACCTTC
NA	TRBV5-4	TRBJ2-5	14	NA	CASSWGLSQETQYF	TGTGCCAGCAGCTGGGGACTTTCCCAAGAGACCCAGTACTTC
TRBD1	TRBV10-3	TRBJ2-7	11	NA	CAISEGQGKYF	TGTGCCATCAGTGAGGGACAGGGAAAGTACTTC
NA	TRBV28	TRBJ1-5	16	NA	CASRPFIGYDNQPQHF	TGTGCCAGCAGGCCATTTATAGGGTACGACAATCAGCCCCAGCATTTT
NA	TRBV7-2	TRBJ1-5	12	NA	CASSRLNQPQHF	TGTGCCAGCAGCAGACTAAATCAGCCCCAGCATTTT
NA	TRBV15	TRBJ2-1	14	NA	CATSRVGGAHEQFF	TGTGCCACCAGCAGAGTGGGGGGAGCGCATGAGCAGTTCTTC
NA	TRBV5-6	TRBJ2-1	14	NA	CASSLGLRNTEQFF	TGTGCCAGCAGCTTGGGCCTCAGGAACACTGAGCAGTTCTTC
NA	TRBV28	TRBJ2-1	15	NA	CASGLGRDSYNEQFF	TGTGCCAGCGGTTTAGGTCGGGACTCCTACAATGAGCAGTTCTTC
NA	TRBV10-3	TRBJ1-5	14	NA	CAISVGGRDQPQHF	TGTGCCATCAGTGTGGGAGGGCGTGATCAGCCCCAGCATTTT
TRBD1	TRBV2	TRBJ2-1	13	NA	CASKGQGFNEQFF	TGTGCCAGCAAGGGACAGGGGTTCAATGAGCAGTTCTTC